Detailed here is one T cell receptor (beta chain). These data originate in a study of T cell responses to AZD1222 COVID-19 vaccine. V lost 3 bases, J lost 4 bases, and 9 bases lay in between. Germline lookup yields CDR1 GTSNPN and CDR2 SVGIG (reference sequence). The CDR3 sequence is 13 residues long. Method: immunoSEQ multiplex PCR; TCRdb's copy keeps in-frame clones and lacks some. The sample has some 130,000 clones; roughly 84% are singletons. The sample consisted of peripheral blood, taken on day 0 of AZD1222 vaccination. This rearrangement joins TRBV30 to TRBJ2-2, with no clear D. The receptor was derived from an adult in good health. CDR3 in amino acids: CAWSRIGTGELFF. The CDR3 nucleotides are TGTGCCTGGAGCCGTATCGGCACCGGGGAGCTGTTTTTT.